This entry lists 2 T cell receptor beta chains sequenced from one sample in a study of T cell clonality in common variable immunodeficiency. TCRdb's table, derived via immunoSEQ multiplex PCR, lists solely in-frame clones and lacks some. This sample carries roughly 58,000 clones and no singletons, and under 0.9% goes to the top ten. The specimen sequenced was peripheral blood mononuclear cells. These receptor sequences come from a person between 18 and 75 years old in good health.

This clone was observed a few times. Sequencing ends 3 residues short of the CDR3 end; the germline J gene provides the rest. This same CDR3 is encoded by further DNA sequences in the sample. V usage is TRBV6-2 or TRBV6-3 and J usage is TRBJ1-2, with TRBD1 as a possible D gene (5 bases). The germline V gene has CDR1 MNHEY and CDR2 SVGEGT. This CDR3 contains 13 residues. Incomplete CDR3 DNA: TGTGCCAGCAGTTACAGGGAGACAGATACC. The encoded protein is CASSYRETDT. The CDR3 in full is CASSYRETDTYTF.

This clone was recorded a few times. The CDR3 protein is CSASNRQAQNQPQYF. The part of the CDR3 DNA that was read is TGCAGTGCTAGTAATAGACAGGCCCAAAATCAGCCG. The genes are TRBV20-1 and TRBJ2-3; D might be TRBD1 (6 bases). The read ends 3 residues shy of where the CDR3 ends; the end is completed using the germline J gene. The CDR3 extends over 15 amino acids. In germline, CDR1 is DFQATT, CDR2 SNEGSKA (reference sequence).